These 13 T cell receptor beta chains originate from one sample sequenced in a study of T cells in Graves' hyperthyroidism and ophthalmopathy. RNA transcripts provided the source from which TCR beta CDR3 regions were amplified. During a first-round RT-PCR of the TCR CDR3, the HTBI primer set was used. TCRdb passed the multiplex PCR reads through MiXCR, listing each CDR3 protein once. The sample holds 300,000 or so distinct CDR3 sequences, around a sixth seen once. The sequencing sample was made of blood. Receptor source: a woman aged 45-65 years with Graves' hyperthyroidism.

The gene calls are TRBV15 and TRBJ2-7; 11 positions match TRBD2. The CDR3 extends over 15 amino acids. After removal of 5 bases from V and 5 bases from J, the junction contained 8 bases not matched to a gene. Per germline, CDR1 LNHNV and CDR2 YYDKDF (reference sequence). The DNA for the CDR3 is TGTGCCACCAGCCCTACTAGCGGGAGTCCTCACGAGCAGTACTTC. This codes for CATSPTSGSPHEQYF. Complete variable domain (other parts from reference TRBV15 and TRBJ2-7): DAMVIQNPRYQVTQFGKPVTLSCSQTLNHNVMYWYQQKSSQAPKLLFHYYDKDFNNEADTPDNFQSRRPNTSFCFLDIRSPGLGDTAMYLCATSPTSGSPHEQYFGPGTRLTVT.

This clonotype was seen ten or more times. The chain uses TRBV18 and TRBJ1-1; 7 bases agree with TRBD1. V lost 4 bases and J lost 4; bases outside the gene matches: 12. Germline lookup yields CDR1 KGHSH and CDR2 LQKENI. This CDR3 contains 16 residues. The CDR3 nucleotides are TGTGCCAGCTCACAAGGGACAGCAACCAGGGGCACTGAAGCTTTCTTT. This sequence encodes CASSQGTATRGTEAFF. The full variable domain, in which reference TRBV18 and TRBJ1-1 provide the parts outside the CDR3, is NAGVMQNPRHLVRRRGQEARLRCSPMKGHSHVYWYRQLPEEGLKFMVYLQKENIIDESGMPKERFSAEFPKEGPSILRIQQVVRGDSAAYFCASSQGTATRGTEAFFGQGTRLTVV.

This clonotype was counted only a few times. J is TRBJ2-2 and V is TRBV29-1; TRBD1 agrees at 7 bases. With 5 bases clipped from V and 2 bases from J, the junction kept 5 bases outside the gene matches. In germline, CDR1 is SQVTM, CDR2 ANQGSEA. This CDR3 has 14 amino acids. The CDR3 loop reads CSVPGQINTGELFF. In DNA, the CDR3 is TGCAGCGTTCCGGGACAGATAAACACCGGGGAGCTGTTTTTT.

This clonotype was seen only a few times. The V call is TRBV30, the J call TRBJ1-6; D remains ambiguous. Germline assignment: CDR1 GTSNPN and CDR2 SVGIG (reference sequence). The CDR3 contains 14 residues. Trimming shortened V by 4 bases and J by 6 bases, and 13 bases separated the two germline ends. CDR3 nucleotides: TGTGCCTGGACGAGTGTGGGCTCTAATTCACCCCTCCACTTT. Protein sequence: CAWTSVGSNSPLHF.

This clonotype has only a few counts. The J gene is TRBJ2-3, the V gene TRBV20-1, with 7 bases matching TRBD1. In germline, CDR1 is DFQATT, CDR2 SNEGSKA (reference sequence). After removal of 6 bases from V and 2 bases from J, the junction contained 5 bases not matched to a gene. This CDR3 is 13 amino acids long. The CDR3: CSAKDRFTDTQYF. The DNA of the CDR3 is TGCAGTGCCAAGGACAGGTTCACAGATACGCAGTATTTT.

The chain links TRBV5-1 to TRBJ1-1; no definite D call. The germline V gene encodes CDR1 SGHRS and CDR2 YFSETQ. Deletions cut 5 bases from V and 1 base from J, with 12 bases between. CDR3 length equals 14 residues. This CDR3 is CASRTSSGNTEAFF. As DNA, the CDR3 is TGCGCCAGCAGAACTTCTTCGGGGAACACTGAAGCTTTCTTT.

This clonotype was recorded once. A read error may be the cause here, since a much bigger clone is one base away. The chain joins TRBV10-1 to TRBJ2-7; TRBD1 might be the D (5 bases). Germline values: CDR1 WNHNN, CDR2 SYGVQD (reference sequence). CDR3 length: 16 residues. The V end lost 3 bases, the J end lost 2 bases, and 17 bases lay between the germline ends. CDR3 sequence (DNA): TGCGCCAGCAGTGAATCGACAGCCAGTAACGCCTACGAGCAGTACTTC. Protein: CASSESTASNAYEQYF.

This clonotype was counted ten times or more. The chain carries TRBV7-2 and TRBJ2-5; no clear D. This CDR3 contains 14 residues. Looked up from germline, CDR1 is SGHTA and CDR2 is FQGNSA. Deletions cut 3 bases from V and 2 bases from J, with 10 bases between. CDR3: CASSFRTVQETQYF. CDR3 coding DNA: TGTGCCAGCAGCTTCAGGACGGTACAAGAGACCCAGTACTTC. Supplemented by reference TRBV7-2 and TRBJ2-5, the full variable domain reads GAGVSQSPSNKVTEKGKDVELRCDPISGHTALYWYRQSLGQGLEFLIYFQGNSAPDKSGLPSDRFSAERTGGSVSTLTIQRTQQEDSAVYLCASSFRTVQETQYFGPGTRLLVL.

This clonotype was observed a handful of times. The J gene is TRBJ2-7, the V gene TRBV5-1; 15 nucleotides align to TRBD2. The V gene end was trimmed by 4 bases and the J gene end by 5 bases; junction bases not matched to a gene: 7. This CDR3 comprises 16 residues. Germline V CDR1 and CDR2: SGHRS, YFSETQ. CDR3 DNA: TGCGCCAGCAGCAGGACTAGCGGGAGGGCCCAGGACGAGCAGTACTTC. This translates into CASSRTSGRAQDEQYF.

This chain joins TRBV3-1 and TRBJ2-7, with TRBD2 identical over 11 bases. Germline V gene lookup returns CDR1 LGHDT and CDR2 YNNKEL (reference sequence). J lost 5 bases, V lost 4 bases, and 13 bases had no gene match. This CDR3 has 17 amino acids. The CDR3 spells CASSLWGLAGGPNEQYF. As DNA, the CDR3 is TGTGCCAGCAGCCTCTGGGGTTTAGCGGGAGGGCCCAACGAGCAGTACTTC.

This clonotype came up a few times. Since a much larger clone is just one base distant, this may be a read error. V is TRBV27 and J is TRBJ1-1; D call uncertain. Trimming removed 6 bases from V and 11 bases from J, with 13 bases in between. The V gene's germline CDR1 is MNHEY and CDR2 SMNVEV (reference sequence). This CDR3 comprises 11 residues. The CDR3 is CASSVGERAFF. Here the CDR3 DNA reads TGTGCCAGCAGCGTTGGCGAACGGGCTTTCTTT.

This clonotype appeared many times. V is TRBV6-1 and J is TRBJ2-1, with D tentatively TRBD2 (6 bases). In germline, CDR1 is MNHNS, CDR2 SASEGT. Between the trimmed V and J ends, which lost 0 bases and 7 bases, there was a span of 16 bases. The CDR3 totals 16 residues. CDR3 bases: TGTGCCAGCAGTGAAGCAATTGCGGGATCTGGAAATGAGCAGTTCTTC. It is translated as CASSEAIAGSGNEQFF.

The chain couples TRBV13 to TRBJ1-2, with a possible D match to TRBD1 (5 bases). CDR1 is PRHDT, CDR2 FYEKMQ, per germline (reference sequence). Trimming cost V 6 bases and J 8 bases, with 13 bases left between them. This CDR3 has 12 residues. In DNA form, the CDR3 reads TGTGCCAGCAGTCGTGGGACTTCGGGCTACACCTTC. Residues: CASSRGTSGYTF.